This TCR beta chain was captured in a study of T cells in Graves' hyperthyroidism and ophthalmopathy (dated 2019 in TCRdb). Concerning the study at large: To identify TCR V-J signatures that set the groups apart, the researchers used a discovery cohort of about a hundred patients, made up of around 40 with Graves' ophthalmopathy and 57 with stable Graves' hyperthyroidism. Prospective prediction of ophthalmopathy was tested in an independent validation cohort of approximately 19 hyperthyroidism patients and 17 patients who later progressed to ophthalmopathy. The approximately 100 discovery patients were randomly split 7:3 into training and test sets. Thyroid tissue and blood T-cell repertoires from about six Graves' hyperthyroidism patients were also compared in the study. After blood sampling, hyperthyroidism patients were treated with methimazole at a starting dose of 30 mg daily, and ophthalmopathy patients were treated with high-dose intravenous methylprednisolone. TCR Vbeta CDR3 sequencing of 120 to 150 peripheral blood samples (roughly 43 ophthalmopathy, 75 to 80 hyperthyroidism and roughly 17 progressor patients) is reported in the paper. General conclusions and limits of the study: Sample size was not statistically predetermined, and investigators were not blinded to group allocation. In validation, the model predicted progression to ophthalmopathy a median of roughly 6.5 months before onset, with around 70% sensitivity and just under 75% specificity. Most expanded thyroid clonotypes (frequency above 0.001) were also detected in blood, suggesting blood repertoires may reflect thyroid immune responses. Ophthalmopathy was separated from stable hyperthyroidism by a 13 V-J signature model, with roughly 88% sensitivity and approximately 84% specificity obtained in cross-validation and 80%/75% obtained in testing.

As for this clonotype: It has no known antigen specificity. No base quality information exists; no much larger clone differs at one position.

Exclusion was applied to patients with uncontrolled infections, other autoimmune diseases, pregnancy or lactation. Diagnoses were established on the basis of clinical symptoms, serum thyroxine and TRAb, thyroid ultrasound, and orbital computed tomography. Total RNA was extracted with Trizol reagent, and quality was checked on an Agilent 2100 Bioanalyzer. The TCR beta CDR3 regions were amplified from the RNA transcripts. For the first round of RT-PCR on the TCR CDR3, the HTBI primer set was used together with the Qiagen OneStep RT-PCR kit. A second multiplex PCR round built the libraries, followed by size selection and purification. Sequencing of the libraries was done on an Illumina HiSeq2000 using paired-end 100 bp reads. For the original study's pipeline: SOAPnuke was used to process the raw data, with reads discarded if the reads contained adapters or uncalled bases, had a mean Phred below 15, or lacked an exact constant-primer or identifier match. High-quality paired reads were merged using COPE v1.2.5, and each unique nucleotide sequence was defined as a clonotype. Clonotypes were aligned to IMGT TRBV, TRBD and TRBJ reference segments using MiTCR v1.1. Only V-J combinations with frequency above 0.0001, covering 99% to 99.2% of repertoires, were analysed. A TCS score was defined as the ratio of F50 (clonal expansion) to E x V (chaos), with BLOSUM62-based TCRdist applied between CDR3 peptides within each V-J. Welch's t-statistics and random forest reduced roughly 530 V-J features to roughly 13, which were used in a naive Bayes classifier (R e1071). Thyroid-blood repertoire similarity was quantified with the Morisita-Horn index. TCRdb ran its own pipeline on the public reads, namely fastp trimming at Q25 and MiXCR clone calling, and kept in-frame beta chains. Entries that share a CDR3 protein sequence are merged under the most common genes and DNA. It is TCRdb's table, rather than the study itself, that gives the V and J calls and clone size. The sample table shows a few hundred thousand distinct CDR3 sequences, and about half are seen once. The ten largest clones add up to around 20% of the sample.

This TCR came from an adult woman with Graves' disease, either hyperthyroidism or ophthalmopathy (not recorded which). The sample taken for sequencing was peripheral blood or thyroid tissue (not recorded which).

For the CDR3, the sequence is CASSPVPVGEAFF. The nucleotide sequence reads as follows: TGTGCCAGCAGCCCCGTTCCTGTCGGTGAAGCTTTCTTT. The sequence joins TRBV14 to TRBJ1-1, with the identity of the D gene unclear. V and J are truncated by 4 bases and 7 bases respectively, leaving an intervening sequence of 13 bases. Counted from cysteine to phenylalanine, this CDR3 has 13 amino acids. The entry retains the CDR3 DNA only, 39 bases that are in frame from base 1. Per the germline V gene, SGHDN is the CDR1 and FVKESK is the CDR2.